What follows are 24 T cell receptor beta chains derived from one specimen sequenced in a study of technical replicates of blood from several donors. Only in-frame clones appear in the TCRdb table, and some are missing; sequencing was by immunoSEQ multiplex PCR. The sample carries around 50,000 clones, 94% recorded once. The sample was T cells isolated from PBMCs. The source of these receptors is a human donor in good health.

The chain recombines TRBV9 with TRBJ2-7, with TRBD1 as a possible D gene (5 bases). The germline V gene has CDR1 SGDLS and CDR2 YYNGEE. CDR3 length equals 15 residues. V gave up 0 bases and J gave up 13 bases, with 23 bases separating them. The CDR3 loop reads CASSVGRALTLTQYF. The CDR3 region has the DNA TGTGCCAGCAGCGTAGGCAGGGCGCTAACCCTAACCCAATACTTC.

This chain joins TRBV10-3 and TRBJ2-3; 7 bases agree with TRBD1. The CDR3 sequence is 13 residues long. V dropped 10 bases and J dropped 7; count of bases not matched to a gene: 11. From germline, CDR1 is ENHRY and CDR2 SYGVKD. In DNA, the CDR3 is TGTGCCAGGACAGGACGGCCATTTCATACGCAGTATTTT. Protein sequence: CARTGRPFHTQYF.

V usage is TRBV6-5 and J usage is TRBJ1-5; D remains ambiguous. Trimming cost V 0 bases and J 4 bases, with 10 bases left between them. Germline V CDR1 and CDR2: MNHEY, SVGAGI. CDR3 length: 15 amino acids. The CDR3, as DNA: TGTGCCAGCAGTTACTCTTCCGGTTATAATCAGCCCCAGCATTTT. This gives the protein CASSYSSGYNQPQHF.

The chain joins TRBV6-5 to TRBJ2-1; no definite D call. The CDR3 is 16 amino acids. Trimming removed 0 bases from V and 8 bases from J, with 17 bases in between. CDR1 is MNHEY and CDR2 is SVGAGI in the germline V gene. CDR3 nucleotide sequence: TGTGCCAGCAGTTACTCGGTGTCGAGGTCTTGGGATGAGCAGTTCTTC. It yields the protein CASSYSVSRSWDEQFF.

V and J are TRBV9 and TRBJ2-7, with 7 bases fitting TRBD1. CDR1 is SGDLS and CDR2 is YYNGEE in the germline V gene. This CDR3 spans 16 amino acids. V trimming: 0 bases; J trimming: 2 bases; junction bases outside the gene matches: 8. Written as DNA, the CDR3 is TGTGCCAGCAGCGTAGGTCTGGGACAGAACACCTACGAGCAGTACTTC. Its translation is CASSVGLGQNTYEQYF.

J is TRBJ1-3 and V is TRBV18; TRBD1 agrees at 7 bases. The junction had 4 bases not matched to a gene; V was cut back by 3 bases and J by 2 bases. The CDR3 totals 15 residues. Per germline, CDR1 KGHSH and CDR2 LQKENI. The CDR3 coding sequence is TGTGCCAGCTCACCGGGGACAGACCCTGGAAACACCATATATTTT. Translation: CASSPGTDPGNTIYF.

The chain combines TRBV5-1 with TRBJ1-3, with 8 bases aligning to TRBD1. The CDR3 contains 14 residues. CDR1 SGHRS and CDR2 YFSETQ come from the germline V gene. The J segment lost 8 bases and the V segment lost 3 bases, leaving 7 bases of the junction unmatched. CDR3 bases: TGCGCCAGCAGCTCGGGAGAACAGGGGGACACCATATATTTT. As protein: CASSSGEQGDTIYF.

The V call is TRBV7-9, the J call TRBJ1-2, with 7 bases fitting TRBD1. V trimming: 8 bases; J trimming: 7 bases; junction bases outside the gene matches: 7. The CDR3 runs to 12 residues. Germline assignment: CDR1 SEHNR and CDR2 FQNEAQ (reference sequence). CDR3 in amino acids: CASVRQGGGYTF. The CDR3 DNA reads as TGTGCCAGCGTACGACAGGGAGGTGGCTACACCTTC. Drawing the rest from reference TRBV7-9 and TRBJ1-2, the complete variable domain is DTGVSQNPRHKITKRGQNVTFRCDPISEHNRLYWYRQTLGQGPEFLTYFQNEAQLEKSRLLSDRFSAERPKGSFSTLEIQRTEQGDSAMYLCASVRQGGGYTFGSGTRLTVV.

This rearrangement joins TRBV6-6 to TRBJ2-7; D may be TRBD1 (6 bases). Germline CDR1 and CDR2: MNHNY and SVGAGI (reference sequence). The CDR3 spans 14 residues. V dropped 5 bases and J dropped 4 bases, with 15 bases sitting between them. In DNA, the CDR3 is TGTGCCAGCAGTGGAAGGGGGACCCCGTACGAGCAGTACTTC. This codes for CASSGRGTPYEQYF.

The V call is TRBV29-1, the J call TRBJ1-1; D gene ambiguous. Per germline, CDR1 SQVTM and CDR2 ANQGSEA. This CDR3 has 14 amino acids. V shed 4 bases and J shed 0 bases, with 12 bases lying between them. This chain's CDR3 is CSVAENPMNTEAFF. The CDR3 DNA is TGCAGCGTTGCCGAGAATCCTATGAACACTGAAGCTTTCTTT.

The CDR3 loop is CAIRGTDNQPQHF. CDR3 sequence (DNA): TGTGCCATCAGGGGGACAGATAATCAGCCCCAGCATTTT. The rearrangement joins TRBV10-3 to TRBJ1-5; 7 nucleotides line up with TRBD1. Germline-derived CDR1 and CDR2 are ENHRY and SYGVKD. V dropped 6 bases and J dropped 4; count of bases not matched to a gene: 3. The CDR3 sequence is 13 residues long.

The rearrangement joins TRBV18 to TRBJ1-1, with TRBD1 as a possible D gene (5 bases). Germline CDR1 reads KGHSH; CDR2 reads LQKENI. The CDR3 runs 15 residues. The ends were cut back, 3 bases at V and 0 bases at J, with 11 bases in the middle. The CDR3 DNA sequence: TGTGCCAGCTCACCTGCAGGGTTGGTGAACACTGAAGCTTTCTTT. This sequence encodes CASSPAGLVNTEAFF.

The J gene is TRBJ2-7, the V gene TRBV13; 12 nucleotides align to TRBD2. Germline V CDR1 and CDR2: PRHDT, FYEKMQ (reference sequence). This CDR3 has 15 amino acids. V shed 5 bases, J shed 3 bases, and the junction held 5 bases outside the gene matches. CDR3 in DNA: TGTGCCAGCAGCGTACTAGCGGGAGGAAGCTACGAGCAGTACTTC. As protein: CASSVLAGGSYEQYF. Full variable domain (remainder filled in from reference TRBV13 and TRBJ2-7): AAGVIQSPRHLIKEKRETATLKCYPIPRHDTVYWYQQGPGQDPQFLISFYEKMQSDKGSIPDRFSAQQFSDYHSELNMSSLELGDSALYFCASSVLAGGSYEQYFGPGTRLTVT.

The chain is built from TRBV6-5 and TRBJ1-1, with TRBD1 matching over 9 bases. The CDR3 loop spans 12 amino acids. Germline V gene lookup returns CDR1 MNHEY and CDR2 SVGAGI. The trim removed 6 bases at V and 4 bases at J, leaving 0 bases unmatched. CDR3 nucleotides: TGTGCCAGCAGGGGACAGGGCACTGAAGCTTTCTTT. This sequence encodes CASRGQGTEAFF.

The rearrangement uses TRBV7-9 and TRBJ2-7, with 9 bases matching TRBD2. Germline V gene lookup returns CDR1 SEHNR and CDR2 FQNEAQ (reference sequence). V lost 6 bases, J lost 4 bases, and 10 bases stayed unmatched. The CDR3 runs 15 residues. The CDR3 DNA follows: TGTGCCAGCAGAACCCTAGCGGGATCCAGATACGAGCAGTACTTC. Its translation: CASRTLAGSRYEQYF.

The chain couples TRBV7-9 to TRBJ2-2, with 7 bases aligning to TRBD2. The CDR3 consists of 16 residues. CDR1 is SEHNR and CDR2 is FQNEAQ in the germline V gene (reference sequence). V was clipped by 1 base and J by 6 bases; unmatched bases: 8. In DNA form, the CDR3 reads TGTGCCAGCAGCTTAGTACGCACTAGCGACGCCGGGGAGCTGTTTTTT. Protein: CASSLVRTSDAGELFF.

This chain connects TRBV15 to TRBJ2-7; D possibly corresponds to TRBD1 (6 bases). The length of the CDR3 is 13 residues. The V gene's germline CDR1 is LNHNV and CDR2 YYDKDF (reference sequence). Trimming cost V 3 bases and J 0 bases, with 6 bases left between them. CDR3 DNA: TGTGCCACCAGCAGGGACAGCTCCTACGAGCAGTACTTC. Translated: CATSRDSSYEQYF.

The rearrangement joins TRBV6-6 to TRBJ2-1; possible D gene TRBD1, 6 bases. Trimming took off 5 bases at V and 4 bases at J, with 9 bases between the two ends. Germline V lookup: CDR1 MNHNY, CDR2 SVGAGI (reference sequence). This CDR3 spans 13 amino acids. The CDR3 bases are TGTGCCAGCAGTGAGGGGGTTTACAATGAGCAGTTCTTC. Translation: CASSEGVYNEQFF.

The J gene is TRBJ2-2, the V gene TRBV29-1; D perhaps matches TRBD2 (5 bases). Between the trimmed V and J ends, which lost 2 bases and 4 bases, there was a span of 8 bases. This CDR3 region has 13 residues. CDR1 is SQVTM, CDR2 ANQGSEA, per germline. The CDR3 DNA sequence: TGCAGCGTTGAAAGGGAGAGCACCGGGGAGCTGTTTTTT. It is translated as CSVERESTGELFF.

This clone occurred once. The genes are TRBV18 and TRBJ1-1; 7 positions match TRBD1. Trimming at V came to 3 bases and at J to 6 bases, leaving 10 bases not matched to a gene. The CDR3 runs to 15 residues. In germline, CDR1 is KGHSH, CDR2 LQKENI. The CDR3 DNA reads TGTGCCAGCTCACCGGACAGGTTGGAAGTGGCTGAAGCTTTCTTT. This gives the protein CASSPDRLEVAEAFF.

This clone has only one observation. The CDR3 coding sequence is TGTGCCAGCAGTCGTACAGGTTTAGATGGCTACACCTTC. Its protein is CASSRTGLDGYTF. The chain is built from TRBV6-5 and TRBJ1-2; D is perhaps TRBD1 (5 bases). V lost 5 bases and J 6 bases, leaving 13 bases between the germline ends. The CDR3 loop spans 13 amino acids. Looked up from germline, CDR1 is MNHEY and CDR2 is SVGAGI.

This clone has only one observation. The chain recombines TRBV5-1 with TRBJ2-2, with a possible D match to TRBD2 (5 bases). This CDR3 comprises 14 residues. The V gene lost 7 bases and the J gene lost 5 bases, with 15 bases spanning the gap. CDR1 SGHRS and CDR2 YFSETQ come from the germline V gene. The CDR3, as DNA: TGCGCCAGCCTTCCAGCGGATACAACCGGGGAGCTGTTTTTT. Amino acid sequence: CASLPADTTGELFF.

The chain couples TRBV7-9 to TRBJ2-6, with D uncertain. The CDR3 has 15 residues. V was shortened by 1 base and J by 2 bases, with 6 bases between the two germline ends. CDR1 is SEHNR and CDR2 is FQNEAQ in the germline V gene (reference sequence). In DNA form, the CDR3 reads TGTGCCAGCAGCTTAGTTAGTACTGGGGCCAACGTCCTGACTTTC. Protein sequence: CASSLVSTGANVLTF.

V gene TRBV14 combines with J gene TRBJ1-2; D perhaps matches TRBD1 (5 bases). CDR1 is SGHDN, CDR2 FVKESK, per germline. V was cut by 5 bases and J by 5 bases, with 9 bases left in between. The CDR3 runs 12 residues. The CDR3 coding sequence is TGTGCCAGCAGCACCGACAGATATGGCTACACCTTC. Translated: CASSTDRYGYTF.